This is a list of T cell receptor beta chains from one sample in a study of T cell responses to AZD1222 COVID-19 vaccine. Assay used: immunoSEQ multiplex PCR; TCRdb lists only in-frame clones, some missing. The sample lists 90,000 to 150,000 clones; around 87% were seen once. Sample: peripheral blood, taken on day 0 of AZD1222 vaccination. The receptor set was obtained from an adult in good health. Both conserved end residues are part of each CDR3. Each record gives: J gene, CDR3 length, V gene, D gene, clone size, CDR3 DNA, CDR3 protein. D genes are given only for firm matches. Some rows have no size entry. The others give once, few or many, or a class for an expanded clone.

>TRBJ1-2|13|TRBV3-1/TRBV3-2|NA|once
TGTGCCAGCAGCCAAGGGATCGGGTACGGCTACACCTTC
CASSQGIGYGYTF
>TRBJ2-7|13|TRBV4-3|TRBD2|NA
TGCGCCAGCAGCCGGACTAGCGGGTACGAGCAGTACTTC
CASSRTSGYEQYF
>TRBJ1-6|17|TRBV18|TRBD1|NA
TGTGCCAGCTCACCACCGGGGGACAGGGGTATGAGTTCACCCCTCCACTTT
CASSPPGDRGMSSPLHF
>TRBJ1-1|13|TRBV12-3/TRBV12-4|NA|NA
TGTGCCAGCAGTTTAATCCCGGACCGGAGGGCTTTCTTT
CASSLIPDRRAFF
>TRBJ1-2|14|TRBV12-2|NA|NA
TGTGCAAGTCGCATTAGGGCAGGGACAGGTGGCTACACCTTC
CASRIRAGTGGYTF
>TRBJ1-2|15|TRBV12-2|NA|NA
TGTGCAAGTCGCTCAAGCAGGACAACGGGGAAAGGCTACACCTTC
CASRSSRTTGKGYTF
>TRBJ2-1|15|TRBV6-5|NA|NA
TGTGCCAGCTCCCGGACGGAGCTGCCCTACAATGAGCAGTTCTTC
CASSRTELPYNEQFF
>TRBJ1-1|12|TRBV13|NA|few
TGTGCCAGCAGCCCTCTCGTGGCTGAAGCTTTCTTT
CASSPLVAEAFF
>TRBJ1-5|15|TRBV6-5|NA|NA
TGTGCCAGCAGCTCGGAACAGGGTTACAATCAGCCCCAGCATTTT
CASSSEQGYNQPQHF
>TRBJ2-1|16|TRBV11-2|TRBD2|NA
TGTGCCAGCAGCTTCACTAGCGGGGGGGGATACAATGAGCAGTTCTTC
CASSFTSGGGYNEQFF
>TRBJ1-1|11|TRBV3-1/TRBV3-2|NA|NA
TGTGCCAGCAGCCAAGCCGGGGGCGCTTTCTTT
CASSQAGGAFF
>TRBJ2-3|16|TRBV6-4|TRBD2|NA
TGTGCCAGCAGTCTTAGCGGGGGGGCCGACACAGATACGCAGTATTTT
CASSLSGGADTDTQYF
>TRBJ1-5|14|TRBV2|NA|NA
TGTGCCAGCAGCGGGACGTCGAGCAATCAGCCCCAGCATTTT
CASSGTSSNQPQHF
>TRBJ2-2|16|TRBV6-4|NA|once
TGTGCCAGCAGTTCTACTGGGGGAGGTGGCACCGGGGAGCTGTTTTTT
CASSSTGGGGTGELFF
>TRBJ1-2|13|TRBV5-1|NA|NA
TGCGCCAGCAGCTTCATGACAGGCCCTGGCTACACCTTC
CASSFMTGPGYTF
>TRBJ2-7|13|TRBV2|TRBD2|many
TGTGCCAGCAGTCGGACTAGCCCCTACGAGCAGTACTTC
CASSRTSPYEQYF
>TRBJ1-5|17|TRBV18|TRBD1|NA
TGTGCCAGCTCACAGTACGGGACAGGGGCTAGCAATCAGCCCCAGCATTTT
CASSQYGTGASNQPQHF
>TRBJ1-3|15|TRBV5-4|NA|NA
TGTGCCAGCAGCGCTGCAGGAGACTCTGGAAACACCATATATTTT
CASSAAGDSGNTIYF
>TRBJ1-1|13|TRBV6-4|NA|NA
TGTGCCAGCAGTGACGAGGTGTACACTGAAGCTTTCTTT
CASSDEVYTEAFF
>TRBJ1-2|15|TRBV2|TRBD1|NA
TGTGCCAGCAGTTTCAGCGGGACAGGAGACTATGGCTACACCTTC
CASSFSGTGDYGYTF
>TRBJ2-5|12|TRBV18|NA|NA
TGTGCCAGCTCACCAAGGAGAGAGACCCAGTACTTC
CASSPRRETQYF
>TRBJ1-6|14|TRBV2|NA|NA
TGTGCCAGCCGCCCGAGCTCCTATAATTCACCCCTCCACTTT
CASRPSSYNSPLHF
>TRBJ2-2|15|TRBV6-4|TRBD1|many
TGTGCCAGCAGTGAGGGGACAGGGAACACCGGGGAGCTGTTTTTT
CASSEGTGNTGELFF
>TRBJ2-7|16|TRBV3-1/TRBV3-2|TRBD2|NA
TGTGCCAGCAGCCCACAGACTAGCGGACTACGTTACGAGCAGTACTTC
CASSPQTSGLRYEQYF
>TRBJ1-5|13|TRBV5-1|NA|NA
TGCGCCAGCAGCCCGACAGGCACTCAGCCCCAGCATTTT
CASSPTGTQPQHF
>TRBJ2-7|13|TRBV25-1|NA|NA
TGTGCCAGCAGACCTACAGCCTCCTACGAGCAGTACTTC
CASRPTASYEQYF
>TRBJ1-5|13|TRBV6-4|NA|NA
TGTGCCAGCAGTGACTCAGCCGATCAGCCCCAGCATTTT
CASSDSADQPQHF
>TRBJ2-6|16|TRBV7-9|NA|NA
TGTGCCAGCAGCTCCCGCAGCCGGGCTGGGGCCAACGTCCTGACTTTC
CASSSRSRAGANVLTF
>TRBJ1-6|15|TRBV6-5|TRBD1|NA
TGTGCCAGCAGTTACGCCGACAGGGGTATTTCACCCCTCCACTTT
CASSYADRGISPLHF
>TRBJ1-1|11|TRBV7-3|NA|NA
TGTGCCAGCAGCTTGAACACTGAAGCTTTCTTT
CASSLNTEAFF
>TRBJ1-2|15|TRBV9|NA|NA
TGTGCCAGCAGCGTAGTGAGAGACAGTAACTATGGCTACACCTTC
CASSVVRDSNYGYTF
>TRBJ1-1|13|TRBV9|NA|NA
TGTGCCAGCAGCGTAGAAGTCCGCACTGAAGCTTTCTTT
CASSVEVRTEAFF
>TRBJ1-3|16|TRBV2|TRBD1|NA
TGTGCCAGCAGTGAAGCGCGAGGGACAGGGTGGAACACCATATATTTT
CASSEARGTGWNTIYF
>TRBJ1-1|15|TRBV7-9|TRBD1|NA
TGTGCCAGCAGCTTAACATTTGGGAGGGGGCCTGAAGCTTTCTTT
CASSLTFGRGPEAFF
>TRBJ2-3|13|TRBV9|NA|NA
TGTGCCAGCAGCGAGAGGATCACAGATACGCAGTATTTT
CASSERITDTQYF
>TRBJ1-1|14|TRBV3-1/TRBV3-2|NA|few
TGTGCCAGCAGCCAAGTCGCGGGTGTCACTGAAGCTTTCTTT
CASSQVAGVTEAFF
>TRBJ2-2|18|TRBV5-1|TRBD2|NA
TGCGCCAGCAGCCCTGGGACTAGCGGGGGCCCTCCCGCCGGGGAGCTGTTTTTT
CASSPGTSGGPPAGELFF
>TRBJ2-1|15|TRBV19|TRBD1|NA
TGTGCCAGTAGTATCACCGGGACAGGGGGACCCGAGCAGTTCTTC
CASSITGTGGPEQFF
>TRBJ1-5|14|TRBV18|TRBD1|NA
TGTGCCAGCTCACCCGGGACAGGGAATCAGCCCCAGCATTTT
CASSPGTGNQPQHF
>TRBJ2-5|15|TRBV6-4|TRBD2|NA
TGTGCCAGCAGTGAGACTAGCGGGGGGCAAGAGACCCAGTACTTC
CASSETSGGQETQYF
>TRBJ2-1|15|TRBV6-4|TRBD2|NA
TGTGCCAGCAGTGCTTCAGCGGGGGGGGTCAATGAGCAGTTCTTC
CASSASAGGVNEQFF